The source of this T cell receptor (beta chain) is a study of shared T cell receptors in the human thymus. Assay: immunoSEQ multiplex PCR; the TCRdb copy retains only in-frame clones and omits some. The sample consists of under 450,000 clones, just under 95% of them appearing once. Germline loops: CDR1 MGHDK, CDR2 SYGVNS. The CDR3 is 17 residues long. V was cut by 6 bases and J by 0 bases, with 21 bases left in between. The J gene is TRBJ2-7, the V gene TRBV25-1, with D perhaps TRBD2 (6 bases). Sequenced sample: thymocytes. The sequence derives from a human donor. The CDR3 DNA reads as TGTGCCAGCAGGGCCCCCCTCGCGGGGCCCCACTCCTACGAGCAGTACTTC. Translating gives CASRAPLAGPHSYEQYF.